Included here is one TCR beta chain sequence, with context. Generated by immunoSEQ multiplex PCR, the TCRdb table keeps only in-frame clones and is missing some. The repertoire holds 35,000 to 40,000 clones, with 30% to 40% as singletons. This sample was taken from a study of sequential checkpoint blockade in melanoma. Study context: Both treatment sequences were followed by maintenance nivolumab. TCRβ was sequenced from DNA of under 100 pretreatment tumors.

The CDR3 contains 14 residues. Germline loops: CDR1 LNHDA, CDR2 SQIVND (reference sequence). Germline trimming cut 4 bases from V and 7 bases from J; bases unmatched to any gene: 5. The treatment was: randomized to nivolumab then ipilimumab (arm A) or the reverse (arm B). DNA-damaging chemotherapy had not been given to any patient beforehand. The chain combines TRBV19 with TRBJ2-1, with TRBD2 matching over 9 bases. The input for sequencing was tumor tissue (inferred from file names), taken from a patient given nivolumab and ipilimumab in sequence. The TCR comes from a human donor with melanoma. CDR3 sequence reads: CASSTPGLANEQFF. CDR3 nucleotides: TGTGCCAGTAGTACCCCGGGACTAGCAAATGAGCAGTTCTTC.